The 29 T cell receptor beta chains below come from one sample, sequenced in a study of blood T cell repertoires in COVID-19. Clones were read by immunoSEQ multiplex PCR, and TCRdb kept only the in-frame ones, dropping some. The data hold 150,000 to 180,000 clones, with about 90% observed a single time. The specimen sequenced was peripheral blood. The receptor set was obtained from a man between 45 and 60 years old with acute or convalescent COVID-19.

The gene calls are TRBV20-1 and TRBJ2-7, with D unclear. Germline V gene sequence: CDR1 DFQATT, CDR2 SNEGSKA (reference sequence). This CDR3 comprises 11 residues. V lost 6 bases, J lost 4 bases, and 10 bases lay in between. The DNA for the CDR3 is TGCAGTGCCCAACAGTTATACGAGCAGTACTTC. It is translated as CSAQQLYEQYF.

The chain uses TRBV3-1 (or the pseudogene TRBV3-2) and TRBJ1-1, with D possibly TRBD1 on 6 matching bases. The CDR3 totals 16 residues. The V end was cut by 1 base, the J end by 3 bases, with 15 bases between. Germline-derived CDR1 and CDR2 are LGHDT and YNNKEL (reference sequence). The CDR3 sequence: CASSQARIQGDTEAFF. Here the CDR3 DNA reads TGTGCCAGCAGCCAAGCCAGAATACAGGGAGACACTGAAGCTTTCTTT.

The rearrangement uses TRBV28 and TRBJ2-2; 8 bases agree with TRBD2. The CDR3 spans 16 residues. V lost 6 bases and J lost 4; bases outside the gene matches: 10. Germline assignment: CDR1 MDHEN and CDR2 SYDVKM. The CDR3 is CASSLGLAGLTGELFF. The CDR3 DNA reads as TGTGCCAGCAGCTTAGGGTTAGCGGGGCTCACCGGGGAGCTGTTTTTT.

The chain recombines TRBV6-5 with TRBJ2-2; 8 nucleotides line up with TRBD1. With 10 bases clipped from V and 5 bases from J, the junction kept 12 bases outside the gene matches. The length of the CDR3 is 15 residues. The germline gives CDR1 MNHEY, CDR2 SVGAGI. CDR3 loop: CATDGGTGKTGELFF. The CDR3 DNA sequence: TGTGCCACCGACGGAGGGACAGGAAAAACCGGGGAGCTGTTTTTT.

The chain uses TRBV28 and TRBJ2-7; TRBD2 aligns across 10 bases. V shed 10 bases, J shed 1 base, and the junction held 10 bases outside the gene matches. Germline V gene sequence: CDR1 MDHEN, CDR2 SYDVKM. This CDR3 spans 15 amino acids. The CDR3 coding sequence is TGTGCCACCCACCCGGGTAGCGGGAGGTCCTACGAGCAGTACTTC. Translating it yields CATHPGSGRSYEQYF. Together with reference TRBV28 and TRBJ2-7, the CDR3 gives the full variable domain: DVKVTQSSRYLVKRTGEKVFLECVQDMDHENMFWYRQDPGLGLRLIYFSYDVKMKEKGDIPEGYSVSREKKERFSLILESASTNQTSMYLCATHPGSGRSYEQYFGPGTRLTVT.

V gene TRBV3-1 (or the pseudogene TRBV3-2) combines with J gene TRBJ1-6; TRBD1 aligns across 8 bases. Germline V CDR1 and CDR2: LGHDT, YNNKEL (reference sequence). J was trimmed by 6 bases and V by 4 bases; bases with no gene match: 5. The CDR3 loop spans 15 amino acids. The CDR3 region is CASSPQGALNSPLHF. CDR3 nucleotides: TGTGCCAGCAGCCCCCAGGGGGCCCTTAATTCACCCCTCCACTTT.

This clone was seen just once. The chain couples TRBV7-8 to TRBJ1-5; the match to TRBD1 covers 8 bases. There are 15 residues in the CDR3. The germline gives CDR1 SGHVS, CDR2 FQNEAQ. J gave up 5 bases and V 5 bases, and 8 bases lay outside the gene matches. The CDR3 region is CASSPRTGYHQPQHF. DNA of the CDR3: TGTGCCAGCAGCCCCCGGACAGGGTATCATCAGCCCCAGCATTTT.

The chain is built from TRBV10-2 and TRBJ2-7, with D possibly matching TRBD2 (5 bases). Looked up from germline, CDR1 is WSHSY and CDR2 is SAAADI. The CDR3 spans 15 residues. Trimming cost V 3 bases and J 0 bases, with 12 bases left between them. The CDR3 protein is CASSDEGGPSYEQYF. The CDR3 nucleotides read TGCGCCAGCAGTGACGAAGGCGGGCCCTCCTACGAGCAGTACTTC.

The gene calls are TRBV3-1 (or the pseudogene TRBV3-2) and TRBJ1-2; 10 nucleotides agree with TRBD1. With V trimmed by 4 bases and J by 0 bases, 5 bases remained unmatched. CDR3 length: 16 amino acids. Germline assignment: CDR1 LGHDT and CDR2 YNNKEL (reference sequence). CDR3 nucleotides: TGTGCCAGCAGCCCCTGGACAGGGGGAACTAACTATGGCTACACCTTC. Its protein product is CASSPWTGGTNYGYTF.

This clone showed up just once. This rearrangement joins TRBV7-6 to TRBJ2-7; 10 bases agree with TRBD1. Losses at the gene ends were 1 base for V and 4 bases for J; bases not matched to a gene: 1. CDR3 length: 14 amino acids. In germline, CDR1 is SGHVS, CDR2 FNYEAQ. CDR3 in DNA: TGTGCCAGCAGCTTAGGGGACAGGGGTTACGAGCAGTACTTC. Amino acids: CASSLGDRGYEQYF.

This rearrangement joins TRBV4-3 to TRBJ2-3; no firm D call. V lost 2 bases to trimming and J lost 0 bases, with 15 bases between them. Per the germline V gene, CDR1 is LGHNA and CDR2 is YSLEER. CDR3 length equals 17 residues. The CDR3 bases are TGCGCCAGCAGCCAAAATCGAGTCATGATTAGCACAGATACGCAGTATTTT. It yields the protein CASSQNRVMISTDTQYF.

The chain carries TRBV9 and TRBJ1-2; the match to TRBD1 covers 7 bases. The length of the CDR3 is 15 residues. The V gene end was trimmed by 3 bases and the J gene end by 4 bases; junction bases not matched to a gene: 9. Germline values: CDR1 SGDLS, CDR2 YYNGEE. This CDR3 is CASSARTGTIYGYTF. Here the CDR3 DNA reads TGTGCCAGCAGCGCCCGGACAGGCACCATCTATGGCTACACCTTC.

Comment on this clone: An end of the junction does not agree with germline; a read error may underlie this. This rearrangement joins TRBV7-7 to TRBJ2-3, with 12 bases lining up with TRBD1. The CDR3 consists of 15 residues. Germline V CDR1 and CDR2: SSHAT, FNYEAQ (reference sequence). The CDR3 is CASSLGQGARDTQYF. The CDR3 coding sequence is TGTGCTAGCAGCCTGGGACAGGGGGCTAGAGATACGCAGTATTTT.

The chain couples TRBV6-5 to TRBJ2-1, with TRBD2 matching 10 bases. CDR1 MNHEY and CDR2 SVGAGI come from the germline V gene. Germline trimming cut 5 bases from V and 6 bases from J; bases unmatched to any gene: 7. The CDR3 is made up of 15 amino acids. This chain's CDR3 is CASSITSGNPNEQFF. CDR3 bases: TGTGCCAGCAGTATCACTAGCGGGAACCCCAATGAGCAGTTCTTC.

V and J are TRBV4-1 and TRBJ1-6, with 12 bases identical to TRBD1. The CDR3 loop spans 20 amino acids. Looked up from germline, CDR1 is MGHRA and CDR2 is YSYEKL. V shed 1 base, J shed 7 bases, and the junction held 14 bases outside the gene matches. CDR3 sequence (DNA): TGCGCCAGCAGCCAAGGGGGACAGGGGGCGCGAGAAGTCAGGAATTCACCCCTCCACTTT. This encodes CASSQGGQGAREVRNSPLHF.

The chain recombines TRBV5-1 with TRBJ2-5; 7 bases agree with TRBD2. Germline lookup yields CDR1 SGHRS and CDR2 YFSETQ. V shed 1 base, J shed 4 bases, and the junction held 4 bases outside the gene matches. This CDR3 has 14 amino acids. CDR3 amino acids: CASSLRGGGETQYF. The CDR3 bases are TGCGCCAGCAGCTTGCGGGGCGGGGGAGAGACCCAGTACTTC.

The DNA for the CDR3 is TGTGCCAGCAGCACCGGGACAGGGGTCCCTGAAGCTTTCTTT. As protein: CASSTGTGVPEAFF. The J gene is TRBJ1-1, the V gene TRBV6-5; 10 positions match TRBD1. The CDR3 consists of 14 residues. Trimming at V came to 6 bases and at J to 6 bases, leaving 7 bases not matched to a gene. Germline lookup yields CDR1 MNHEY and CDR2 SVGAGI.

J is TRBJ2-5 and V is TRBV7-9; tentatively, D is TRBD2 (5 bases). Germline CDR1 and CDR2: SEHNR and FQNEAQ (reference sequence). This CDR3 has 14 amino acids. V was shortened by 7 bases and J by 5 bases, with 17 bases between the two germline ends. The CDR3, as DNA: TGTGCCAGCATGTTGGGTGGAGGTGGCGAGACCCAGTACTTC. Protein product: CASMLGGGGETQYF.

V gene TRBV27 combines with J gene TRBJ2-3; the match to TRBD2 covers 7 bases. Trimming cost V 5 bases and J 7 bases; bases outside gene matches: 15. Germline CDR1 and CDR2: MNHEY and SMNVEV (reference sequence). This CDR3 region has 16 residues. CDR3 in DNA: TGTGCCAGCAGTCACTCTAGCGGACTGGGATGGTATACGCAGTATTTT. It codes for CASSHSSGLGWYTQYF.

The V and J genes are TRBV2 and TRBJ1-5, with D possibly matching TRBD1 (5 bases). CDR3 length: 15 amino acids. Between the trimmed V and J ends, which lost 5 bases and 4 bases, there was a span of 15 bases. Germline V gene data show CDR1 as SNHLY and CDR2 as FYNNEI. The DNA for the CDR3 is TGTGCCAGCAGTCCCGGAGGGACGGTTAATCAGCCCCAGCATTTT. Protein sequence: CASSPGGTVNQPQHF.

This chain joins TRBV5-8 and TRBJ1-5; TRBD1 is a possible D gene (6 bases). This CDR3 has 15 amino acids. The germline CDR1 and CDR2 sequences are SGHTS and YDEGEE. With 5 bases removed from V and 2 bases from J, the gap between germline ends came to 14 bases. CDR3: CASRSRGYGNQPQHF. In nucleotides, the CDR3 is TGTGCCAGCAGATCCAGGGGATATGGCAATCAGCCCCAGCATTTT. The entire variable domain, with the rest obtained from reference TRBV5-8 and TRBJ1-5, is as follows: EAGVTQSPTHLIKTRGQQATLRCSPISGHTSVYWYQQALGLGLQFLLWYDEGEERNRGNFPPRFSGRQFPNYSSELNVNALELEDSALYLCASRSRGYGNQPQHFGDGTRLSIL.

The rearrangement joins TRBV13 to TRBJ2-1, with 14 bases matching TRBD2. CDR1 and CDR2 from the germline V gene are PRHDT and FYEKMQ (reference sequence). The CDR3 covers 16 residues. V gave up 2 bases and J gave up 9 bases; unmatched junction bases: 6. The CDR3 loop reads CASSLNRLAGGSEQFF. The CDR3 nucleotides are TGTGCCAGCAGCTTAAACCGACTAGCGGGGGGGAGTGAGCAGTTCTTC.

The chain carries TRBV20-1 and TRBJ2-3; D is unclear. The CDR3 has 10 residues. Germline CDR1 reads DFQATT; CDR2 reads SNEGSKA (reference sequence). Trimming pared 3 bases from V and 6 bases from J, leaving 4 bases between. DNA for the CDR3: TGCAGTGCTAGCCGGGATACGCAGTATTTT. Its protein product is CSASRDTQYF.

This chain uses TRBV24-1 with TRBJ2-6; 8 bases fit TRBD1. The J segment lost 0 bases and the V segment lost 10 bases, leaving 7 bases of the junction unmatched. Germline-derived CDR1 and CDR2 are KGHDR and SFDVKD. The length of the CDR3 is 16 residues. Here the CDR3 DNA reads TGTGCCACTTCGGGACAGGCAAACTCTGGGGCCAACGTCCTGACTTTC. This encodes CATSGQANSGANVLTF.

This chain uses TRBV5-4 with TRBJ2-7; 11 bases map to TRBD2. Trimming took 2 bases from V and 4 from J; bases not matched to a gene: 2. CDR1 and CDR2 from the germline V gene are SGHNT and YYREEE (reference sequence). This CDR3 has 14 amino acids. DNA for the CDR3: TGTGCCAGCAGCTTTCGGACTAGCGGGTACGAGCAGTACTTC. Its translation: CASSFRTSGYEQYF.

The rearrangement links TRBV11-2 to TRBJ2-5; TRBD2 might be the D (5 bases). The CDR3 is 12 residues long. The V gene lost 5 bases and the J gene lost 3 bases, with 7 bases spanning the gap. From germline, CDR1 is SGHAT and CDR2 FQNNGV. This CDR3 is CASSRRKETQYF. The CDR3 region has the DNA TGTGCCAGCAGCCGGAGGAAAGAGACCCAGTACTTC.

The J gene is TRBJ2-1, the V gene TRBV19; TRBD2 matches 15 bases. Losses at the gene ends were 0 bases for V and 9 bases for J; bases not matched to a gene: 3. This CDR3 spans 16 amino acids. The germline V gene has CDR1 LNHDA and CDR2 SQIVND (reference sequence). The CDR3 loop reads CASSIDRGLAGGEQFF. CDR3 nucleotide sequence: TGTGCCAGTAGTATAGATCGGGGACTAGCGGGGGGTGAGCAGTTCTTC.

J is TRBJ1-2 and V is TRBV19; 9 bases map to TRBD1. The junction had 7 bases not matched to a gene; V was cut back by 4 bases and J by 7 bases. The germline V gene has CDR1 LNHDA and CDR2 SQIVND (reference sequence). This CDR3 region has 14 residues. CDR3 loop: CASSRKTGGLGYTF. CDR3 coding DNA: TGTGCCAGTAGTAGAAAGACAGGGGGACTTGGCTACACCTTC. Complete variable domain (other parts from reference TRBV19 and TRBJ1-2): DGGITQSPKYLFRKEGQNVTLSCEQNLNHDAMYWYRQDPGQGLRLIYYSQIVNDFQKGDIAEGYSVSREKKESFPLTVTSAQKNPTAFYLCASSRKTGGLGYTFGSGTRLTVV.

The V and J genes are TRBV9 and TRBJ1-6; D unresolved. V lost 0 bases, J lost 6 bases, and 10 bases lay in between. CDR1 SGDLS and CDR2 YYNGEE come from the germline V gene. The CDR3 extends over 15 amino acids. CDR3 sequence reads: CASSVDMRRNSPLHF. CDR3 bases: TGTGCCAGCAGCGTAGACATGAGGCGTAATTCACCCCTCCACTTT.